A selection of T cell receptor beta chains follows, all from one sample in a study of T cell responses to AZD1222 COVID-19 vaccine. Produced via immunoSEQ multiplex PCR; TCRdb's table is partial and in-frame only. The data contain around 180,000 clones, 87% of them singletons. The sample in question was peripheral blood, obtained on day 0 of MenACWY control vaccination. The receptor set was obtained from an adult in good health. Each CDR3 is given with its conserved first and last residue. The order of the fields is D gene, V gene, J gene, clone size, CDR3 protein, CDR3 DNA. A D gene is named only where the DNA matches it firmly. Clone size appears in some rows only: once, few, many, or a class for an expanded clone.

NA	TRBV21-1	TRBJ1-3	NA	CASSREGQGAFSGNTIYF	TGTGCCAGCAGCAGAGAAGGACAGGGCGCCTTCTCTGGAAACACCATATATTTT
NA	TRBV2	TRBJ2-7	NA	CASSDRGDEQYF	TGTGCCAGCAGTGATAGGGGGGACGAGCAGTACTTC
NA	TRBV18	TRBJ2-7	NA	CASSPGDPGDEQYF	TGTGCCAGCTCACCGGGGGATCCAGGGGACGAGCAGTACTTC
NA	TRBV29-1	TRBJ2-3	NA	CSVSVGIRTDTQYF	TGCAGCGTTTCTGTGGGGATACGCACAGATACGCAGTATTTT
NA	TRBV5-1	TRBJ2-3	NA	CASSLDDFTDTQYF	TGCGCCAGCAGCTTGGACGACTTCACAGATACGCAGTATTTT
TRBD2	TRBV7-9	TRBJ2-7	NA	CASSALRTSGEGNEQYF	TGTGCCAGCAGCGCCCTACGGACTAGCGGAGAGGGCAACGAGCAGTACTTC
TRBD1	TRBV13	TRBJ1-1	NA	CASSLGQIRMGTEAFF	TGTGCCAGCAGCTTGGGACAGATACGGATGGGCACTGAAGCTTTCTTT
TRBD2	TRBV3-1/TRBV3-2	TRBJ2-5	NA	CASSQVTPGGETQYF	TGTGCCAGCAGCCAAGTAACCCCGGGAGGAGAGACCCAGTACTTC
TRBD2	TRBV29-1	TRBJ2-7	NA	CSVAGLAGGYEQYF	TGCAGCGTCGCTGGACTAGCGGGAGGTTACGAGCAGTACTTC
NA	TRBV28	TRBJ1-5	NA	CASSLSPRGSNQPQHF	TGTGCCAGCAGTTTATCGCCCCGGGGGAGCAATCAGCCCCAGCATTTT
NA	TRBV4-2	TRBJ1-1	NA	CASSQDWGRRNTEAFF	TGTGCCAGCAGCCAAGATTGGGGGCGCCGAAACACTGAAGCTTTCTTT
NA	TRBV5-1	TRBJ2-1	NA	CASSLDGNSYNEQFF	TGCGCCAGCAGCTTGGACGGGAACTCCTACAATGAGCAGTTCTTC
NA	TRBV12-3/TRBV12-4	TRBJ1-3	NA	CASSFASGNTIYF	TGTGCCAGCAGTTTTGCCTCTGGAAACACCATATATTTT
TRBD2	TRBV9	TRBJ2-2	NA	CASSVGTSGGADTGELFF	TGTGCCAGCAGCGTCGGGACTAGCGGGGGGGCCGACACCGGGGAGCTGTTTTTT
TRBD2	TRBV7-8	TRBJ2-3	NA	CASAARRERLDTQYF	TGTGCCAGCGCCGCCCGGCGGGAGAGGTTAGATACGCAGTATTTT
NA	TRBV5-1	TRBJ2-7	once	CASSLVQGSTYEQYF	TGCGCCAGCAGCTTGGTGCAGGGATCGACCTACGAGCAGTACTTC
NA	TRBV19	TRBJ1-1	few	CASSISGQGRTEAFF	TGTGCCAGTAGTATAAGCGGGCAGGGGAGGACTGAAGCTTTCTTT
TRBD2	TRBV5-1	TRBJ2-4	NA	CASSPSGPPVLAKNIQYF	TGCGCCAGCAGCCCTAGCGGGCCACCCGTGCTAGCCAAAAACATTCAGTACTTC
NA	TRBV5-4	TRBJ2-2	NA	CASSRGTGELFF	TGTGCCAGCAGCAGGGGTACCGGGGAGCTGTTTTTT
NA	TRBV29-1	TRBJ2-1	NA	CSAVNNEQFF	TGCAGCGCCGTAAACAATGAGCAGTTCTTC
TRBD1	TRBV4-2	TRBJ2-2	NA	CASSQLGQVVGGELFF	TGTGCCAGCAGCCAGCTTGGACAGGTTGTAGGCGGGGAGCTGTTTTTT
NA	TRBV3-1/TRBV3-2	TRBJ2-7	NA	CASSHSYTNGLKLYYEQYF	TGTGCCAGCAGCCATAGCTACACGAACGGACTAAAGCTCTACTACGAGCAGTACTTC